Listed below are T cell receptor beta chains from one sample, sequenced in a study of naive and memory T cell subsets. TCRdb reprocessed the UMI-ligation and nested PCR reads via MiXCR and lists one record per CDR3 protein. This table holds about 150,000 distinct CDR3 sequences, over 15% found once. Specimen: naive CD4+ T cells from blood. Receptors were obtained from a human donor in good health. Both conserved end residues are part of each CDR3. D genes are given only for firm matches. The size of a clone is reported for some rows only, either as once, few or many, or as a class for expanded clones.

d_call	v_call	clone_size	j_call	cdr3_aa	cdr3_nt
TRBD2	TRBV5-1	.	TRBJ2-2	CASSSEAPGLATGELFF	TGCGCCAGCAGCTCCGAGGCTCCGGGACTAGCGACCGGGGAGCTGTTTTTT
.	TRBV29-1	.	TRBJ1-1	CSGRSGRYTEAFF	TGCAGCGGTAGGTCGGGGAGGTACACTGAAGCTTTCTTT
TRBD1	TRBV6-5	few	TRBJ1-2	CASSWTGYGYTF	TGTGCCAGCAGTTGGACAGGCTATGGCTACACCTTC
TRBD1	TRBV29-1	.	TRBJ2-1	CSADRGNNEQFF	TGCAGCGCCGACAGGGGTAACAATGAGCAGTTCTTC
.	TRBV28	few	TRBJ2-3	CASTTGLPDTQYF	TGTGCCAGCACAACAGGGCTTCCAGATACGCAGTATTTT
TRBD2	TRBV28	few	TRBJ2-1	CASSAGDGSRQFF	TGTGCCAGCAGCGCGGGGGACGGCTCGAGGCAGTTCTTC
TRBD2	TRBV7-3	.	TRBJ2-1	CASSLNGAGRTSGRVYNEQFF	TGTGCCAGCAGCTTAAATGGGGCGGGTAGGACTAGCGGGAGGGTCTACAATGAGCAGTTCTTC
.	TRBV12-3/TRBV12-4	.	TRBJ2-2	CASSEGTTGELFF	TGTGCCAGCTCCGAGGGGACCACCGGGGAGCTGTTTTTT
TRBD2	TRBV10-3	.	TRBJ2-2	CAIRSSGRAGYTGELFF	TGTGCCATCAGATCGAGCGGGAGGGCCGGGTACACCGGGGAGCTGTTTTTT
.	TRBV7-2	few	TRBJ2-1	CASSLGELGSYNEQFF	TGTGCCAGCAGCTTAGGAGAGTTGGGTTCCTACAATGAGCAGTTCTTC
.	TRBV7-6	few	TRBJ2-5	CASSPKQIAFQETQYF	TGTGCCAGCAGCCCGAAACAAATAGCATTTCAAGAGACCCAGTACTTC
.	TRBV20-1	few	TRBJ1-5	CSARDRQVWLEPQHF	TGCAGTGCTAGAGATCGACAGGTCTGGTTAGAGCCCCAGCATTTT
TRBD2	TRBV7-2	few	TRBJ2-5	CASSYLTGGETQYF	TGTGCCAGCAGCTACCTAACGGGAGGAGAGACCCAGTACTTC
.	TRBV7-9	.	TRBJ2-7	CASSLPGDYEQYF	TGTGCCAGCAGCTTACCGGGTGACTACGAGCAGTACTTC
.	TRBV9	.	TRBJ2-1	CASSVVSSMYNEQFF	TGTGCCAGCAGCGTAGTGAGTAGCATGTACAATGAGCAGTTCTTC
TRBD1	TRBV18	many	TRBJ2-7	CASSPRQGTYEQYF	TGTGCCAGCTCACCCCGACAGGGAACCTACGAGCAGTACTTC
.	TRBV19	.	TRBJ2-1	CASSGHGSRNEQFF	TGTGCCAGTAGTGGCCATGGGAGTCGTAATGAGCAGTTCTTC
.	TRBV7-2	few	TRBJ2-3	CASSLRSSTDTQYF	TGTGCCAGCAGCTTAAGGTCTAGCACAGATACGCAGTATTTT